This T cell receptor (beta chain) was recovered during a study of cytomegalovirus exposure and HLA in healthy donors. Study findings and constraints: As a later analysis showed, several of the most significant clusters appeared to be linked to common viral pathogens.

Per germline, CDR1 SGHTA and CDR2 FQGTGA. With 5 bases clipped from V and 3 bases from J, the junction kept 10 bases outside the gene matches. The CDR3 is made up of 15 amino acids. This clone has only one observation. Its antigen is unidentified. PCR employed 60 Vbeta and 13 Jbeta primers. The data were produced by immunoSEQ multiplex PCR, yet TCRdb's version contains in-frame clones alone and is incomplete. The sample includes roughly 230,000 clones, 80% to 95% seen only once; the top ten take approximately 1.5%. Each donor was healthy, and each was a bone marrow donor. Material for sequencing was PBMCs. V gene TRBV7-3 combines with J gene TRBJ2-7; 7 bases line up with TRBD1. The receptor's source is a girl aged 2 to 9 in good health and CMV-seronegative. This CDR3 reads CASSAEPGQHYEQYF. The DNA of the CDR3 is TGTGCCAGCAGCGCAGAACCGGGACAGCACTACGAGCAGTACTTC.